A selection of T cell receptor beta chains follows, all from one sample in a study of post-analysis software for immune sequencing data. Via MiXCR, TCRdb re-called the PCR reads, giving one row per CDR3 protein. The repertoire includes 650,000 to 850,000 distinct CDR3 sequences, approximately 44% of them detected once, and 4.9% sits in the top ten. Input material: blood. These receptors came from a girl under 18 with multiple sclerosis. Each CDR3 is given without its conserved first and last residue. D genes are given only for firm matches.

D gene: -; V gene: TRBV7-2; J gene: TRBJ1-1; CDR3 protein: ASTLGGNEAF
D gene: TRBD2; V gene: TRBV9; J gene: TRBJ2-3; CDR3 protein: ASSVVPGGSTDTQY
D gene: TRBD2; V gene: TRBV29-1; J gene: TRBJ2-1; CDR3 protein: SVEPMSSGTKQF
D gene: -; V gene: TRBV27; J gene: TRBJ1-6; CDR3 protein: ASTSDSLTLH
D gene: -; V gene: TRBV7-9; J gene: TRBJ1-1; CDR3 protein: ASSPQSNTEAF
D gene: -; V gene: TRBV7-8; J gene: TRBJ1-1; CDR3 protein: ASSGAGMEGGTEAF
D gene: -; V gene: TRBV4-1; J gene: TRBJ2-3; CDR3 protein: ASSQEGAPDTQY
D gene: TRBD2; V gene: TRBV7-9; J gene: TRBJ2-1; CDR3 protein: ASSSGRANEQF
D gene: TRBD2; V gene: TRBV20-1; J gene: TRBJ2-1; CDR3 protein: SANPLAGNSYNEQF
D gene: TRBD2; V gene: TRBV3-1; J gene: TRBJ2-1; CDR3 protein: ASSQGLAGPYNEQF
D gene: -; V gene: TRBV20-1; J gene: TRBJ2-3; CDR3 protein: SAPIHPRDETDTQY
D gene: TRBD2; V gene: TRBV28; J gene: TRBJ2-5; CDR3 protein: ASSSPAGEETQY
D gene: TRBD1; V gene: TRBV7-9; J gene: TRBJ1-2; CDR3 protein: ASSPPWTGTNYGYT
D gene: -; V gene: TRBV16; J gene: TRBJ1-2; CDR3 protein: ASSQSLFRDGYT
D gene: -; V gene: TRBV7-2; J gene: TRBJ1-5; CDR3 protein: ASSRRTRDNQPQH
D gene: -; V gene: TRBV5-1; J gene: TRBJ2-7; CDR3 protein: ASSGDDYEQY
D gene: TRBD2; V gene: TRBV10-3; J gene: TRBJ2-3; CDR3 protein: AIGAGGGDTQY